Here is one T cell receptor (beta chain) with its context. Its antigen is undetermined. Measured with immunoSEQ multiplex PCR; TCRdb has only the in-frame clones, and not every one. Counted here are about 56,000 clones, more than 75% occurring once; the ten biggest clones make up roughly 5.2%. The germline V gene encodes CDR1 SNHLY and CDR2 FYNNEI. This CDR3 is 15 amino acids long. V was trimmed by 5 bases and J by 0 bases, leaving 10 bases between them. This specimen belongs to a study of T cell responses to AZD1222 COVID-19 vaccine. Recipients boosted at about 4 weeks or about 12 weeks are pooled. General observations from the study: The study identified only five or six AZD1222 recipients as seropositive at baseline. Sampled repertoires all dated from after the peak T cell response.

The specimen was peripheral blood, collected 28 days after the second AZD1222 dose. The receptor was derived from an adult who received the AZD1222 COVID-19 vaccine. The chain links TRBV2 to TRBJ2-2; possible D gene TRBD2, 5 bases. The DNA of the CDR3 is TGTGCCAGCAGTCCCAGGACTGCGAACACCGGGGAGCTGTTTTTT. Its translation: CASSPRTANTGELFF.